This T cell receptor (beta chain) was sequenced for a study of yellow fever vaccine responses in identical twins. Findings and caveats of the study: Reportedly, the T cell response mounted by twins to vaccine seemed partly convergent, partly personalized.

Trimming stripped 4 bases from V and 0 bases from J, with 9 bases between. Germline CDR1 is DFQATT and CDR2 is SNEGSKA (reference sequence). The CDR3 is 13 residues long. This clonotype was found once. The antigen remains unidentified. TCRdb reanalysed the RT-PCR reads using MiXCR and keeps one entry per CDR3 protein. The sample consists of under 4,000 distinct CDR3 sequences, nearly 90% of them appearing once. This sequence originates from a woman between 18 and 30 years old who received the yellow fever vaccine. The sample in question was T cells from blood (PBMCs), unsorted or a sorted subset (not recorded which), obtained before or after yellow fever vaccination (not recorded which). The V gene is TRBV20-1, the J gene TRBJ1-1; the D gene is possibly TRBD1 (5 bases). The DNA of the CDR3 is TGCAGTGCTATGGGGCGGGTGAACACTGAAGCTTTCTTT. Its protein is CSAMGRVNTEAFF.